This TCR beta chain was captured by sequencing in a study of molecular identifiers for immune sequencing clone quantification (dated by TCRdb to between 2018 and 2020). For the wider study: For a replicate experiment, RNA from approximately 20,000 or 100,000 naive CD8 T cells was divided into five aliquots, and four of the five aliquots were sequenced. The study was a methods study using CD8 T cells to benchmark molecular-identifier clustering-based TCR repertoire sequencing (MIDCIRS) and TCR RNA copy counting. The full study reports these points: About three recovered TCR RNA copies per cell were obtained by modeling, versus about 9.7 by digital PCR, implying a capture efficiency of 25% to 30%. In CMV-specific effector cells, clones with more than 20 RNA copies contained over 98% of molecules, whereas in naive cells such clones contained under 1% of molecules. When barcode sub-clustering was not used, chimeric consensus sequences inflated TCR diversity, with chimeras reaching as high as 47%. Spiked-in Jurkat TCR RNA equivalent to a single cell was reported to be detectable even among one million naive CD8 T cells. Highly expanded clone sizes could be underestimated if identical TCR molecules share a barcode. Naive libraries contained spiked-in Jurkat TCR RNA (10 copies' worth), which is not part of the donor repertoire.

This clonotype showed up many times. Its antigen specificity is not known. No base-level quality is on record; no much larger clone is a single base apart. Naive CD8 T cell libraries were made from around 18,000 to 910,000 sorted cells using 10%, 30% or 50% of purified RNA. Naive CD8 T cells were FACS-sorted as CD8+CD4-CCR7+CD45RA+ on a BD FACSAria II into RLT Plus buffer. Detection sensitivity was tested by spiking Jurkat RNA equal to ten or so TCR copies' worth into samples containing roughly 19,000-1,000,000 naive CD8 T cells. CD8 T cells were enriched using RosetteSep CD8+ T Cell Enrichment Cocktail and Ficoll-Paque, and the enriched cells then underwent ACK red cell lysis. Relative to germline, V is 3 bases shorter and J is 5 bases shorter, with 11 bases between their ends. The CDR3 contains 13 residues, cysteine and phenylalanine counted. Only the CDR3 DNA is retained, 39 bases long and in frame from the first base. Looking up the germline V gene (reference sequence) yields CDR1 MNHEY and CDR2 SMNVEV.

Library prep was done by PCR. Sequenced using an Illumina HiSeq 4000. Bulk TCR libraries were prepared as previously described, using TCR primers listed in Table S5. Purification of total RNA was performed with the Qiagen AllPrep DNA/RNA kit. Before analysis, reads from multiple sequencing runs of the same library were pooled. The authors' pipeline ran thus. Reads were retained only if an exact TCR constant sequence was present, and the retained reads were trimmed to 150 nt and grouped according to their 12-nt molecular barcodes. Reads inside each barcode group were sub-clustered using a 15% Levenshtein threshold, and a quality-weighted consensus sequence was constructed for each RNA molecule. Non-functional sequences were filtered out, along with any lower-count sequence sitting one edit away from another sequence. Based on a fit of two negative binomial distributions, barcode sub-clusters having less than 20% of the maximum read count were discarded. The raw public reads went through TCRdb reprocessing: fastp at Q25, MiXCR clone calling, in-frame beta chains kept. Each CDR3 protein appears once, grouped with its most common genes and DNA. The V and J calls reflect TCRdb's pipeline rather than the authors' work. This sample is represented by 250,000 to 350,000 distinct CDR3 sequences; about a fifth of them were singletons. The ten most abundant clones make up approximately 0.8% of the sample.

The sequencing sample was made of naive CD8+ T cells from blood, with Jurkat cell RNA spiked in. The cell subset or site label on this specimen signifies: FACS-sorted CD8+CD4-CCR7+CD45RA+ naive T cells. The TCR originated in a human donor in good health. Some libraries in this study had Jurkat cell RNA spiked in. The rearranged segments are TRBV27 and TRBJ2-7; TRBD2 is a possible D gene, resting on 5 matching bases. The sequence in DNA is TGTGCCAGCAGTTTGGCTCCGGGGAACGAGCAGTACTTC. It translates to CASSLAPGNEQYF.